These 5 T cell receptor beta chains came from one sample sequenced in a study of T cell repertoires in cytomegalovirus infection. No cognate antigen is known for these TCRs. TCRdb re-called the reads with MiXCR, one entry per CDR3 protein. Of hundreds of thousands of distinct CDR3 sequences in the sample, around 29% are singletons; the top ten hold 20%. The sample here was cultured PBMCs, taken from culture after CMV antigen stimulation. The receptors shown here come from a human donor in good health (CMV status not recorded). Some clones in this sample may be carry-over from other donors' samples.

This clonotype was seen ten or more times. The rearrangement links TRBV7-2 to TRBJ2-7; TRBD2 agrees at 7 bases. The CDR3 is 15 residues long. The germline V gene encodes CDR1 SGHTA and CDR2 FQGNSA. J gave up 2 bases and V 3 bases, and 7 bases lay outside the gene matches. The CDR3 DNA follows: TGTGCCAGCAGCTTGGTTCCCGGGACTACCTACGAGCAGTACTTC. Translation gives CASSLVPGTTYEQYF.

This clonotype was seen only once. V and J are TRBV27 and TRBJ2-7, with D possibly TRBD2 on 5 matching bases. The V gene lost 7 bases and the J gene lost 0 bases, with 16 bases spanning the gap. CDR3 length: 15 amino acids. Germline V gene sequence: CDR1 MNHEY, CDR2 SMNVEV (reference sequence). As DNA, the CDR3 is TGTGCCAGCACCTCCCATGAGCGGCTCTCCTACGAGCAGTACTTC. Encoded protein: CASTSHERLSYEQYF.

The sample holds many counts of this clonotype. The V and J genes are TRBV7-2 and TRBJ1-5; D perhaps matches TRBD1 (5 bases). The CDR3 has 15 amino acids. CDR1 is SGHTA and CDR2 is FQGNSA in the germline V gene. Trimming shortened V by 5 bases and J by 5 bases, and 16 bases separated the two germline ends. The chain's CDR3 is CASSPHGTYDQPQHF. CDR3 in DNA: TGTGCCAGCAGCCCTCACGGGACCTACGATCAGCCCCAGCATTTT.

This clonotype was detected only a few times. V is TRBV11-2 and J is TRBJ1-1; possible D gene TRBD1, 6 bases. The CDR3 length is 14 residues. The V end lost 2 bases, the J end lost 3 bases, and 10 bases lay between the germline ends. Germline CDR1 reads SGHAT; CDR2 reads FQNNGV. CDR3 coding DNA: TGTGCCAGCAGCTTAAACAGGGTCTACACTGAAGCTTTCTTT. It is translated as CASSLNRVYTEAFF.

This chain joins TRBV20-1 and TRBJ2-7; maybe TRBD2 (5 bases). Germline V gene sequence: CDR1 DFQATT, CDR2 SNEGSKA (reference sequence). This CDR3 comprises 15 residues. Trimming pared 3 bases from V and 2 bases from J, leaving 17 bases between. The CDR3 protein is CSASRGGGITYEQYF. The CDR3, as DNA: TGCAGTGCTAGTAGAGGAGGAGGCATCACCTACGAGCAGTACTTC.